The 27 T cell receptor beta chains below were found in one sample sequenced in a study of T cell changes during pregnancy in multiple sclerosis. The repertoire was sequenced with immunoSEQ multiplex PCR; TCRdb's copy has only in-frame clones and lacks some. This table has about 66,000 clones, 90% appearing once. This sample comprised peripheral blood, obtained in the third trimester of pregnancy. Receptors were obtained from a female donor with multiple sclerosis, enrolled in a pregnancy study.

The J gene is TRBJ2-7, the V gene TRBV7-3, with D possibly matching TRBD2 (6 bases). This CDR3 has 13 amino acids. Between the trimmed V and J ends, which lost 5 bases and 5 bases, there was a span of 13 bases. Germline CDR1 SGHTA, CDR2 FQGTGA. The CDR3 loop reads CASSTGLLDEQYF. The CDR3 DNA sequence: TGTGCCAGCAGCACCGGACTATTAGACGAGCAGTACTTC.

The CDR3 DNA sequence: TGTGCCTGCGGTTTATCCTTCCCTGAAGCTTTCTTT. It is translated as CACGLSFPEAFF. The chain uses TRBV27 and TRBJ1-1, with D unclear. Germline CDR1 is MNHEY and CDR2 is SMNVEV (reference sequence). Trimming shortened V by 11 bases and J by 6 bases, and 16 bases separated the two germline ends. The CDR3 spans 12 residues.

The CDR3 protein is CAWRRGYNSPLHF. The CDR3 DNA is TGTGCCTGGAGAAGGGGTTATAATTCACCCCTCCACTTT. The rearrangement joins TRBV30 to TRBJ1-6, with a possible D match to TRBD1 (5 bases). Germline CDR1 reads GTSNPN; CDR2 reads SVGIG (reference sequence). Trimming took off 3 bases at V and 4 bases at J, with 7 bases between the two ends. The CDR3 has 13 amino acids.

The chain couples TRBV30 to TRBJ2-1; D remains unclear. CDR1 GTSNPN and CDR2 SVGIG come from the germline V gene (reference sequence). The CDR3 has 11 amino acids. Trimming cost V 5 bases and J 6 bases, with 8 bases left between them. The CDR3 nucleotides read TGTGCCTGGGCGATCGTCAATGAGCAGTTCTTC. Translating gives CAWAIVNEQFF.

V is TRBV5-5 and J is TRBJ2-7, with TRBD1 as a possible D gene (5 bases). CDR3 length: 15 amino acids. Germline values: CDR1 SGHKS, CDR2 YYEKEE (reference sequence). Trimming removed 3 bases from V and 0 bases from J, with 13 bases in between. CDR3 DNA: TGTGCCAGCAGCTCAAGTGCAGGGCCCTCCTACGAGCAGTACTTC. It codes for CASSSSAGPSYEQYF.

The table lists this clone with a few counts. The chain couples TRBV7-9 to TRBJ2-7; 9 bases are a match to TRBD1. V was clipped by 5 bases and J by 2 bases; unmatched bases: 4. This CDR3 has 14 residues. The germline gives CDR1 SEHNR, CDR2 FQNEAQ (reference sequence). CDR3 protein: CASSPRTGAYEQYF. As DNA, the CDR3 is TGTGCCAGCAGCCCTCGGACAGGGGCCTACGAGCAGTACTTC.

The CDR3 protein is CASSLSGELFF. CDR3 sequence (DNA): TGTGCCAGCTCTCTAAGCGGGGAGCTGTTTTTT. This sequence joins TRBV18 and TRBJ2-2; D is unresolved. The CDR3 has 11 amino acids. Germline assignment: CDR1 KGHSH and CDR2 LQKENI. The V and J ends lost 6 bases and 7 bases respectively, with 6 bases between them. Full variable domain (missing parts from reference TRBV18 and TRBJ2-2): NAGVMQNPRHLVRRRGQEARLRCSPMKGHSHVYWYRQLPEEGLKFMVYLQKENIIDESGMPKERFSAEFPKEGPSILRIQQVVRGDSAAYFCASSLSGELFFGEGSRLTVL.

This rearrangement joins TRBV6-5 to TRBJ1-2; tentative D call: TRBD1 (6 bases). The CDR3 has 13 amino acids. Trimming cost V 5 bases and J 9 bases, with 16 bases left between them. Per germline, CDR1 MNHEY and CDR2 SVGAGI. This CDR3 is CASSLRNRDRYTF. CDR3 nucleotides: TGTGCCAGCAGTCTGCGAAACAGGGACCGCTACACCTTC.

J is TRBJ1-5 and V is TRBV7-2; TRBD1 matches 8 bases. Germline CDR1 and CDR2: SGHTA and FQGNSA. Trimming took 4 bases from V and 1 from J; bases not matched to a gene: 15. The CDR3 extends over 19 amino acids. CDR3 in amino acids: CASSSLGQAGRGSNQPQHF. For the CDR3, the DNA is TGTGCCAGCAGCTCCCTGGGACAGGCGGGGCGAGGGAGCAATCAGCCCCAGCATTTT.

The gene calls are TRBV20-1 and TRBJ1-1; tentative D call: TRBD1 (5 bases). CDR3 length: 10 amino acids. Germline V gene data show CDR1 as DFQATT and CDR2 as SNEGSKA (reference sequence). The CDR3: CRGQGTEAFF. The CDR3 coding sequence is TGCAGGGGTCAGGGCACTGAAGCTTTCTTT.

V gene TRBV2 combines with J gene TRBJ2-7; 7 bases agree with TRBD2. V shed 3 bases and J 5 bases; nucleotides not matched to a gene: 10. Germline CDR1 reads SNHLY; CDR2 reads FYNNEI. CDR3 length equals 15 residues. CDR3 in DNA: TGTGCCAGCAGTGACAGCGGGGATGTTGTGGACGAGCAGTACTTC. Its protein is CASSDSGDVVDEQYF.

This rearrangement joins TRBV7-2 to TRBJ1-2; D gene uncertain. The CDR3 spans 15 residues. Germline CDR1 SGHTA, CDR2 FQGNSA. V lost 1 base to trimming and J lost 3 bases, with 12 bases between them. The CDR3 loop reads CASSLGEGWDYGYTF. CDR3 coding DNA: TGTGCCAGCAGCTTAGGGGAGGGTTGGGACTATGGCTACACCTTC.

J is TRBJ1-6 and V is TRBV6-5; D gene unclear. The V end was cut by 0 bases, the J end by 4 bases, with 10 bases between. The CDR3 has 16 amino acids. Germline loops: CDR1 MNHEY, CDR2 SVGAGI. As DNA, the CDR3 is TGTGCCAGCAGTTACTCCGGCGGGCATTATAATTCACCCCTCCACTTT. It encodes CASSYSGGHYNSPLHF.

The V call is TRBV11-2, the J call TRBJ2-5, with 11 bases lining up with TRBD2. Germline assignment: CDR1 SGHAT and CDR2 FQNNGV. The CDR3 length is 17 residues. V trimming: 5 bases; J trimming: 5 bases; junction bases outside the gene matches: 13. In nucleotides, the CDR3 is TGTGCCAGCAGCCAGACCGACTTTAGCGGGGGGGGCGAGACCCAGTACTTC. As protein: CASSQTDFSGGGETQYF.

V and J are TRBV9 and TRBJ2-3, with TRBD2 identical over 10 bases. With V trimmed by 0 bases and J by 2 bases, 6 bases remained unmatched. This CDR3 contains 17 residues. Germline CDR1 and CDR2: SGDLS and YYNGEE. The CDR3 DNA reads TGTGCCAGCAGCGTAGCACAGCGGGGGGGCCCCACAGATACGCAGTATTTT. This sequence encodes CASSVAQRGGPTDTQYF. The complete variable domain, with remaining parts taken from reference TRBV9 and TRBJ2-3, reads DSGVTQTPKHLITATGQRVTLRCSPRSGDLSVYWYQQSLDQGLQFLIQYYNGEERAKGNILERFSAQQFPDLHSELNLSSLELGDSALYFCASSVAQRGGPTDTQYFGPGTRLTVL.

DNA of the CDR3: TGCAGCGTTGAAATTATTCCCTATGGCTACACCTTC. Translating it yields CSVEIIPYGYTF. V gene TRBV29-1 combines with J gene TRBJ1-2, with D hard to call. The germline V and J ends were trimmed by 2 bases and 4 bases, with 8 bases remaining between them. The CDR3 is made up of 12 amino acids. Germline V gene lookup returns CDR1 SQVTM and CDR2 ANQGSEA.

The chain uses TRBV30 and TRBJ1-4, with D hard to call. The CDR3 is 12 residues long. V lost 2 bases and J lost 8, with 9 bases in between. Germline CDR1 and CDR2: GTSNPN and SVGIG (reference sequence). The CDR3 coding sequence is TGTGCCTGGAGTATAATCCGGGAAAAACTGTTTTTT. Protein: CAWSIIREKLFF.

CDR3 nucleotides: TGCGCCAGCAGCCAAGAAAAAACAGGCAATCAGCCCCAGCATTTT. It specifies CASSQEKTGNQPQHF. V is TRBV4-1 and J is TRBJ1-5; D uncertain. CDR3 size: 15 residues. From germline, CDR1 is MGHRA and CDR2 YSYEKL. Trimming cost V 0 bases and J 2 bases, with 8 bases left between them.

Notes on this clone: The same CDR3 arises from other DNA sequences in this sample as well. V is TRBV6-5 and J is TRBJ1-6; 9 positions agree with TRBD1. CDR1 is MNHEY and CDR2 is SVGAGI in the germline V gene. The CDR3 has 15 amino acids. With 0 bases clipped from V and 8 bases from J, the junction kept 2 bases outside the gene matches. This chain's CDR3 is CASSYSRTGDSPLHF. CDR3 sequence (DNA): TGTGCCAGCAGTTACTCAAGGACAGGGGATTCACCCCTCCACTTT.

This rearrangement joins TRBV6-5 to TRBJ1-6; 7 bases line up with TRBD1. In germline, CDR1 is MNHEY, CDR2 SVGAGI. V gave up 0 bases and J gave up 9 bases; unmatched junction bases: 5. This CDR3 is built from 15 residues. The CDR3 nucleotides read TGTGCCAGCAGTTACTCGACAGGGTTTGGTTCACCCCTCCACTTT. As protein: CASSYSTGFGSPLHF.

This clone turned up a few times. The chain joins TRBV6-6 to TRBJ1-1, with TRBD1 identical over 9 bases. With V trimmed by 7 bases and J by 3 bases, 6 bases remained unmatched. Germline V lookup: CDR1 MNHNY, CDR2 SVGAGI (reference sequence). The CDR3 length is 14 residues. CDR3 in amino acids: CASKRTGADTEAFF. The CDR3 nucleotides are TGTGCCAGCAAAAGGACAGGGGCGGACACTGAAGCTTTCTTT.

The CDR3 DNA reads TGCGCCAGCAGTTTCGGACTAGCGGGAGGGTCAGATACGCAGTATTTT. It specifies CASSFGLAGGSDTQYF. This chain uses TRBV5-1 with TRBJ2-3; 15 bases line up with TRBD2. V shed 5 bases and J 4 bases; nucleotides not matched to a gene: 5. Germline V lookup: CDR1 SGHRS, CDR2 YFSETQ. The length of the CDR3 is 16 residues.

The J gene is TRBJ1-1, the V gene TRBV7-9; 7 bases line up with TRBD1. The CDR3 covers 15 residues. The junction had 11 bases not matched to a gene; V was cut back by 5 bases and J by 5 bases. The V gene's germline CDR1 is SEHNR and CDR2 FQNEAQ (reference sequence). Written as DNA, the CDR3 is TGTGCCAGCAGCCCAAAAGACAGGGTCGGAACTGAAGCTTTCTTT. It is translated as CASSPKDRVGTEAFF.

This chain connects TRBV7-8 to TRBJ1-1, with 8 bases that match TRBD1. The J segment lost 12 bases and the V segment lost 5 bases, leaving 14 bases of the junction unmatched. This CDR3 is built from 14 residues. Looked up from germline, CDR1 is SGHVS and CDR2 is FQNEAQ. CDR3 residues: CASSPGGQGRITFF. As DNA, the CDR3 is TGTGCCAGCAGCCCTGGCGGACAGGGCAGGATAACTTTCTTT.

About this clone itself: At one end, the junction sequence differs from germline, possibly due to a read error. The same CDR3 also results from other DNA sequences found in this sample. The V gene is TRBV2, the J gene TRBJ1-6; 8 nucleotides match TRBD1. Looked up from germline, CDR1 is SNHLY and CDR2 is FYNNEI. The CDR3 has 15 residues. This chain's CDR3 is CASSAPDRVASPLHF. Here the CDR3 DNA reads TGTGCCAGTAGTGCCCCGGACAGGGTCGCGTCACCCCTCCACTTT.

The sample holds many counts of this clone. The genes are TRBV11-2 and TRBJ2-7; no clear D gene. Germline V gene data show CDR1 as SGHAT and CDR2 as FQNNGV. This CDR3 is 14 amino acids long. The V gene lost 4 bases and the J gene lost 1 base, with 11 bases spanning the gap. The CDR3 reads CASSSTLESYEQYF. The CDR3 DNA sequence: TGTGCCAGCAGCTCGACCCTAGAGTCCTACGAGCAGTACTTC.

V and J are TRBV5-1 and TRBJ2-7; TRBD2 is a possible D gene (7 bases). Between the trimmed V and J ends, which lost 4 bases and 0 bases, there was a span of 17 bases. The CDR3 is 16 residues long. Germline CDR1 SGHRS, CDR2 YFSETQ. The CDR3 loop reads CASSPLGGGNSYEQYF. The CDR3 nucleotides are TGCGCCAGCAGCCCCTTGGGAGGGGGGAACTCCTACGAGCAGTACTTC. Filled out from reference TRBV5-1 and TRBJ2-7, the complete variable domain reads KAGVTQTPRYLIKTRGQQVTLSCSPISGHRSVSWYQQTPGQGLQFLFEYFSETQRNKGNFPGRFSGRQFSNSRSEMNVSTLELGDSALYLCASSPLGGGNSYEQYFGPGTRLTVT.